The 20 T cell receptor beta chains reported below all come from one sample, sequenced in a study of blood T cell repertoires in COVID-19. Data came from immunoSEQ multiplex PCR; TCRdb stores just in-frame clones and leaves some out. The profile covers approximately 270,000 clones, with 89% appearing a single time and 1.9% taken by the ten largest. The sample taken for sequencing was PBMCs or T cells enriched from blood (not recorded which). The receptors were sampled from a woman in her fifties or sixties who had recovered from COVID-19.

The V call is TRBV6-5, the J call TRBJ2-1; TRBD2 matches at 7 bases. The CDR3 spans 14 residues. Germline values: CDR1 MNHEY, CDR2 SVGAGI. V lost 9 bases to trimming and J lost 0 bases; unmatched junction nucleotides: 5. The CDR3 region is CASTSVGSYNEQFF. The CDR3 region has the DNA TGTGCCAGTACTAGCGTCGGCTCCTACAATGAGCAGTTCTTC.

The chain couples TRBV5-1 to TRBJ2-1, with D tentatively TRBD1 (5 bases). Germline CDR1 is SGHRS and CDR2 is YFSETQ. V gave up 4 bases and J gave up 1 base, with 12 bases separating them. The CDR3 consists of 15 residues. The CDR3 spells CASSSEGASYNEQFF. CDR3 sequence (DNA): TGCGCCAGCAGCAGCGAAGGGGCGTCCTACAATGAGCAGTTCTTC.

J is TRBJ2-1 and V is TRBV11-2; tentative D call: TRBD2 (5 bases). Trimming took 1 base from V and 1 from J, leaving 8 bases between them. CDR3 size: 15 residues. Germline V gene lookup returns CDR1 SGHAT and CDR2 FQNNGV. The CDR3 bases are TGTGCCAGCAGCTTAGGTACGGGATCCTACAATGAGCAGTTCTTC. Translating it yields CASSLGTGSYNEQFF.

The chain joins TRBV29-1 to TRBJ2-1; TRBD2 matches 8 bases. The CDR3 has 14 amino acids. Germline V lookup: CDR1 SQVTM, CDR2 ANQGSEA. V shed 1 base, J shed 6 bases, and the junction held 5 bases outside the gene matches. The CDR3 sequence: CSVEAGGPGNEQFF. CDR3 DNA sequence: TGCAGCGTTGAAGCGGGAGGGCCGGGCAATGAGCAGTTCTTC.

This clone was seen only once. The genes are TRBV3-1 (or the pseudogene TRBV3-2) and TRBJ1-6; a weak D match, TRBD1 (5 bases). The V end lost 4 bases, the J end lost 7 bases, and 17 bases lay between the germline ends. The CDR3 consists of 16 residues. Germline loops: CDR1 LGHDT, CDR2 YNNKEL (reference sequence). As DNA, the CDR3 is TGTGCCAGCAGCCCCCTGGGGGGATCGGGCAATTCACCCCTCCACTTT. Residues: CASSPLGGSGNSPLHF.

The genes are TRBV7-9 and TRBJ2-7; 7 bases line up with TRBD1. Unmatched junction bases numbered 4, after V lost 5 bases and J lost 0 bases. From germline, CDR1 is SEHNR and CDR2 FQNEAQ (reference sequence). This CDR3 has 14 amino acids. CDR3 sequence: CASSRWDSSYEQYF. The CDR3 coding sequence is TGTGCCAGCAGCCGATGGGACAGCTCCTACGAGCAGTACTTC.

The table lists this clone with a count of one. The chain has TRBV4-2 and TRBJ1-3; D is possibly TRBD1 (6 bases). V was cut by 4 bases and J by 2 bases, with 18 bases left in between. The CDR3 spans 17 residues. The germline gives CDR1 LGHNA, CDR2 YNFKEQ. CDR3 sequence: CASSPKIGGATGNTIYF. The CDR3 bases are TGTGCCAGCAGCCCCAAGATAGGGGGGGCCACTGGAAACACCATATATTTT.

The genes are TRBV19 and TRBJ2-1, with a tentative D call TRBD2 (6 bases). Germline V lookup: CDR1 LNHDA, CDR2 SQIVND (reference sequence). Trimming removed 4 bases at V and 7 bases at J, with 29 bases between. The CDR3 spans 19 residues. The CDR3 DNA sequence: TGTGCCAGTAGTAAACCGGGACTCCCCCAACCCGACCCCTCAAATGAGCAGTTCTTC. Its translation is CASSKPGLPQPDPSNEQFF.

The chain carries TRBV10-2 and TRBJ2-1; 13 nucleotides agree with TRBD2. CDR3 length: 14 amino acids. V was pared by 7 bases and J by 6 bases, with 3 bases of the junction left unmatched. The germline V gene encodes CDR1 WSHSY and CDR2 SAAADI. The CDR3 DNA reads as TGCGCCAGCAAACGGACTAGCGGGGGCAATGAGCAGTTCTTC. Translating gives CASKRTSGGNEQFF.

This clone was counted between two and nine times. This CDR3 reads CASQGLAKNIQYF. The DNA of the CDR3 is TGTGCCAGCCAGGGGTTAGCCAAAAACATTCAGTACTTC. The J gene is TRBJ2-4, the V gene TRBV19, with TRBD1 as a possible D gene (6 bases). CDR1 is LNHDA and CDR2 is SQIVND in the germline V gene (reference sequence). Deletions cut 9 bases from V and 0 bases from J, with 9 bases between. CDR3 size: 13 residues.

This clone came up a few times. As DNA, the CDR3 is TGTGCCAGCAGCTCACCCTTGGGGGCGACAGAGACCCAGTACTTC. Protein sequence: CASSSPLGATETQYF. The V call is TRBV5-4, the J call TRBJ2-5; D might be TRBD1 (6 bases). The germline CDR1 and CDR2 sequences are SGHNT and YYREEE (reference sequence). Trimming took 3 bases from V and 4 from J, leaving 16 bases between them. CDR3 length: 15 residues.

The chain carries TRBV23-1 and TRBJ1-1, with D tentatively TRBD1 (5 bases). TRBV23-1 counts as an open reading frame of uncertain function. The CDR3 is 14 residues long. Trimming pared 3 bases from V and 3 bases from J, leaving 11 bases between. DNA for the CDR3: TGCGCCAGCAGTCAGTCCTTCAGGGACACTGAAGCTTTCTTT. Translation gives CASSQSFRDTEAFF.

The chain combines TRBV4-1 with TRBJ2-7; a possible D gene is TRBD2 (6 bases). Germline CDR1 is MGHRA and CDR2 is YSYEKL. Trimming removed 4 bases from V and 2 bases from J, with 12 bases in between. This CDR3 has 14 amino acids. In DNA, the CDR3 is TGCGCCAGCAGCCCGCCCGGAGGGACCTACGAGCAGTACTTC. Encoded protein: CASSPPGGTYEQYF.

V and J are TRBV28 and TRBJ2-1, with TRBD1 identical over 12 bases. Germline V gene data show CDR1 as MDHEN and CDR2 as SYDVKM. V trimming: 8 bases; J trimming: 7 bases; junction bases outside the gene matches: 9. This CDR3 has 15 residues. CDR3 in DNA: TGTGCCAGCGACCCGGGACAGGGGGCATTGAATGAGCAGTTCTTC. Protein product: CASDPGQGALNEQFF.

This clone was observed once. The gene calls are TRBV5-5 and TRBJ1-1, with D hard to call. Trimming removed 2 bases at V and 1 base at J, with 9 bases between. Germline CDR1 SGHKS, CDR2 YYEKEE (reference sequence). There are 14 residues in the CDR3. The DNA of the CDR3 is TGTGCCAGCAGCTTCCCGGTAACGAACACTGAAGCTTTCTTT. Its translation: CASSFPVTNTEAFF.

J is TRBJ1-2 and V is TRBV11-2, with a weak D call TRBD1 (5 bases). V was shortened by 5 bases and J by 0 bases, with 13 bases between the two germline ends. Germline V lookup: CDR1 SGHAT, CDR2 FQNNGV. The CDR3 contains 15 residues. The CDR3 nucleotides read TGTGCCAGCAGCCCAACTCGGGGGGCTAACTATGGCTACACCTTC. Translating gives CASSPTRGANYGYTF.

About this clone: Distinct nucleotide sequences in the sample also encode this CDR3. This rearrangement joins TRBV28 to TRBJ1-1; no clear D gene. Trimming pared 3 bases from V and 2 bases from J, leaving 4 bases between. The CDR3 consists of 12 residues. The germline V gene has CDR1 MDHEN and CDR2 SYDVKM. For the CDR3, the DNA is TGTGCCAGCAGTTTTCTCAACACTGAAGCTTTCTTT. Its translation: CASSFLNTEAFF.

The chain links TRBV11-2 to TRBJ2-3, with D possibly TRBD1 on 5 matching bases. Germline-derived CDR1 and CDR2 are SGHAT and FQNNGV. The CDR3 has 14 residues. V was clipped by 3 bases and J by 3 bases, with 10 bases between them. The CDR3 DNA is TGTGCCAGCAGCTTCCAGGGTTTTACAGATACGCAGTATTTT. Protein product: CASSFQGFTDTQYF.

CDR3 sequence: CASSERTAYGYTF. CDR3 DNA: TGTGCCAGCAGTGAGCGGACAGCTTATGGCTACACCTTC. The V gene is TRBV2, the J gene TRBJ1-2, with D possibly matching TRBD1 (6 bases). The CDR3 extends over 13 amino acids. Between the trimmed V and J ends, which lost 3 bases and 5 bases, there was a span of 10 bases. Germline V gene data show CDR1 as SNHLY and CDR2 as FYNNEI.

The chain joins TRBV6-5 to TRBJ2-7; TRBD2 agrees at 7 bases. Germline V gene sequence: CDR1 MNHEY, CDR2 SVGAGI. The trim removed 6 bases at V and 2 bases at J, leaving 7 bases unmatched. This CDR3 comprises 14 residues. CDR3 protein: CASRSGVGTYEQYF. As DNA, the CDR3 is TGTGCCAGCAGAAGCGGGGTAGGCACCTACGAGCAGTACTTC.